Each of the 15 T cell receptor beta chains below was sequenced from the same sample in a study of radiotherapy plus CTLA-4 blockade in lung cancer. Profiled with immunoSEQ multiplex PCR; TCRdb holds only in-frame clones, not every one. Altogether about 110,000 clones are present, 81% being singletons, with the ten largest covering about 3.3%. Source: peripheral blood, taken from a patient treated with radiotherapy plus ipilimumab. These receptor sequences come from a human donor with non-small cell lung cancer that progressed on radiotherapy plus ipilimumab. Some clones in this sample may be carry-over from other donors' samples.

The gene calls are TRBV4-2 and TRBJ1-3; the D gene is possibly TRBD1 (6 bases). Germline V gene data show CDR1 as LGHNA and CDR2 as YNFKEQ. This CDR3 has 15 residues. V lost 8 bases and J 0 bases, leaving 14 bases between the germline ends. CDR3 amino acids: CASRGARLSGNTIYF. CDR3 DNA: TGTGCCAGCCGGGGGGCCCGACTCTCTGGAAACACCATATATTTT.

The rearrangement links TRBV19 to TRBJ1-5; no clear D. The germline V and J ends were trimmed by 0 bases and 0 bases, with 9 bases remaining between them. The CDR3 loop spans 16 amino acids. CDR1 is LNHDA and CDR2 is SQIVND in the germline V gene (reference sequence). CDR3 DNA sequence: TGTGCCAGTAGTATAGATAGGAGTGATAGCAATCAGCCCCAGCATTTT. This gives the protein CASSIDRSDSNQPQHF.

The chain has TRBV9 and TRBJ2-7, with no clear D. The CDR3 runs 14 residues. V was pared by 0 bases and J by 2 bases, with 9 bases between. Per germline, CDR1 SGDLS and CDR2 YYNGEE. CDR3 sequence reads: CASSVAIDTYEQYF. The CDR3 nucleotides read TGTGCCAGCAGCGTAGCTATTGATACCTACGAGCAGTACTTC. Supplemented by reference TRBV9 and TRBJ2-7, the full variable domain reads DSGVTQTPKHLITATGQRVTLRCSPRSGDLSVYWYQQSLDQGLQFLIQYYNGEERAKGNILERFSAQQFPDLHSELNLSSLELGDSALYFCASSVAIDTYEQYFGPGTRLTVT.

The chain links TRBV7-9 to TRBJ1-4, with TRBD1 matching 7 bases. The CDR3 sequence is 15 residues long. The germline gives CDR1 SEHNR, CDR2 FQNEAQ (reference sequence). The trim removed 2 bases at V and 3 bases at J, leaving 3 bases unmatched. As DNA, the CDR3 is TGTGCCAGCAGCTTATTGGGACAGCCTAATGAAAAACTGTTTTTT. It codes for CASSLLGQPNEKLFF.

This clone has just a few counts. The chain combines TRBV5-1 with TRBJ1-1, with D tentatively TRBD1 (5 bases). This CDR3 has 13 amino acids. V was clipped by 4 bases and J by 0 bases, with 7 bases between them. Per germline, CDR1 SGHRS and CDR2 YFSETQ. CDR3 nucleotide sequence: TGCGCCAGCAGCATGACAGTGAACACTGAAGCTTTCTTT. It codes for CASSMTVNTEAFF.

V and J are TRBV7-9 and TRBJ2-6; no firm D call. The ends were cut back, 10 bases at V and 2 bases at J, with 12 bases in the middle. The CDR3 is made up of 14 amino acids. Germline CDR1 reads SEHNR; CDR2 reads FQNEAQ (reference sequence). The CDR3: CAIPPRAGANVLTF. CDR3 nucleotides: TGTGCCATCCCCCCCCGGGCTGGGGCCAACGTCCTGACTTTC.

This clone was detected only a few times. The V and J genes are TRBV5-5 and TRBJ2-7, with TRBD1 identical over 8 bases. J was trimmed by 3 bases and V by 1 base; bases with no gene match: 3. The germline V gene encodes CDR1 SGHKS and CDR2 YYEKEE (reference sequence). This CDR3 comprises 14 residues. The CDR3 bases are TGTGCCAGCAGCTTGTCAGGGGGCTTCTACGAGCAGTACTTC. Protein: CASSLSGGFYEQYF.

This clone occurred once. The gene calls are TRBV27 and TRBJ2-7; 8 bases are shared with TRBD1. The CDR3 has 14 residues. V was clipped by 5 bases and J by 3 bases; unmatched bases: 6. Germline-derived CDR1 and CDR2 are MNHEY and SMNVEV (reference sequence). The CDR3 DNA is TGTGCCAGCAGTCTCGGACAGGGTATCTACGAGCAGTACTTC. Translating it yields CASSLGQGIYEQYF.

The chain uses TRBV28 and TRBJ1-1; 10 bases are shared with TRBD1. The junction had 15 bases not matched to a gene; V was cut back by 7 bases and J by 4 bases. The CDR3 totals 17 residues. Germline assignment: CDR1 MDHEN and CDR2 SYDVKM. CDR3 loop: CASTGFRRGQGGTEAFF. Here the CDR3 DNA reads TGTGCCAGCACTGGCTTTCGACGCGGACAGGGGGGCACTGAAGCTTTCTTT.

CDR3 DNA sequence: TGTGCTAGTGGTTTGGTACGTTTCCAGAGCCTGGAAGGCTACACCTTC. Its translation: CASGLVRFQSLEGYTF. This chain uses TRBV12-5 with TRBJ1-2; D gene unclear. The CDR3 has 16 amino acids. Germline-derived CDR1 and CDR2 are LGHNT and FRNRAP. V dropped 0 bases and J dropped 8 bases, with 19 bases sitting between them.

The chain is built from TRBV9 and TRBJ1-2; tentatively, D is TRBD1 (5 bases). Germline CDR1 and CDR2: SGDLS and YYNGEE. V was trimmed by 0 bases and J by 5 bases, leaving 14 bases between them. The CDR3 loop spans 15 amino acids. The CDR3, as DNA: TGTGCCAGCAGCGTAGGTCCCGGGGGTATTTATGGCTACACCTTC. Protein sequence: CASSVGPGGIYGYTF.

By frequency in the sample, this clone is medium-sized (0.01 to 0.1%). The chain's CDR3 is CASGTGLSGELFF. In DNA form, the CDR3 reads TGTGCCAGCGGGACAGGGCTTTCCGGGGAGCTGTTTTTT. The gene calls are TRBV7-3 and TRBJ2-2, with 9 bases fitting TRBD1. V was clipped by 8 bases and J by 6 bases; unmatched bases: 4. The germline V gene has CDR1 SGHTA and CDR2 FQGTGA. The CDR3 consists of 13 residues.

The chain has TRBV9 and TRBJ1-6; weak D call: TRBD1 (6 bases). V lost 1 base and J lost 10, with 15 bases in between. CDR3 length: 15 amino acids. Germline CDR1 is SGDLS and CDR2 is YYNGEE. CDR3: CASSVSTGINSPLHF. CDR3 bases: TGTGCCAGCAGCGTATCTACAGGGATAAACTCACCCCTCCACTTT.

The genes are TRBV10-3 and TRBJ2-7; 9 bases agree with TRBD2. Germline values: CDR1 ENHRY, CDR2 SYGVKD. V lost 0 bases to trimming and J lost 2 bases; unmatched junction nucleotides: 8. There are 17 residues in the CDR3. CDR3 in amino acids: CAISESPRAGGTYEQYF. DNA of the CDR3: TGTGCCATCAGTGAGTCGCCTCGGGCGGGGGGGACCTACGAGCAGTACTTC.

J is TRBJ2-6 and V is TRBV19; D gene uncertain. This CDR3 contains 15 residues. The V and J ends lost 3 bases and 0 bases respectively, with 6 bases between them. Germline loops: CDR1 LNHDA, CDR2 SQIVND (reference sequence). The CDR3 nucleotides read TGTGCCAGTAGTATGGATTTCTCTGGGGCCAACGTCCTGACTTTC. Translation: CASSMDFSGANVLTF.